This T cell receptor (beta chain) was identified in a study of blood T cell repertoires in COVID-19. Overall study context: Material from acute and convalescent COVID-19 was sourced from the United States, Italy and Spain. In each case, the material was cDNA or gDNA derived from T cells, B-cell-depleted T cells, or PBMCs.

As handled by the study authors: Reference gene primers were amplified, and this amplification served to estimate nucleated cell counts. Libraries were prepared by immunoSEQ multiplex PCR; TCRdb keeps only in-frame clonotypes and omits some of them. V and J calls and clone size come straight from that table; D and trimming were deduced from the DNA. The repertoire has around 200,000 clones, around 80% of them found once; the top ten carry less than 20%. V lost 6 bases and J lost 4; bases outside the gene matches: 8. Germline V gives CDR1 SGHRS, CDR2 YFSETQ. The CDR3 length is 14 residues. The sequence came from a woman aged 80 or over with active or convalescent COVID-19. What was sequenced was peripheral blood. V gene TRBV5-1 combines with J gene TRBJ2-5; 8 bases are shared with TRBD1. The CDR3 DNA is TGCGCCAGCACCCGAGGACAGGGAGGAGAGACCCAGTACTTC. It yields the protein CASTRGQGGETQYF. Full variable domain (remainder filled in from reference TRBV5-1 and TRBJ2-5): KAGVTQTPRYLIKTRGQQVTLSCSPISGHRSVSWYQQTPGQGLQFLFEYFSETQRNKGNFPGRFSGRQFSNSRSEMNVSTLELGDSALYLCASTRGQGGETQYFGPGTRLLVL.